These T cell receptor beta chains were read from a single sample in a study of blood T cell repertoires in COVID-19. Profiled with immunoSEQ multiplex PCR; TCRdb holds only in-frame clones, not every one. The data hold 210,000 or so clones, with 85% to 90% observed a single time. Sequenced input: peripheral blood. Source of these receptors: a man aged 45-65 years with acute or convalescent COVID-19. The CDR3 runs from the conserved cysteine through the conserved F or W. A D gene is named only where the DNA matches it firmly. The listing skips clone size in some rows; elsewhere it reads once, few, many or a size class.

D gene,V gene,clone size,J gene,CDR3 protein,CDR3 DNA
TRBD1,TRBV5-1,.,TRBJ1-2,CASSLRGDGYTF,TGCGCCAGCAGCCTCAGGGGGGATGGCTACACCTTC
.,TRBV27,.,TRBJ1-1,CASSPLGIGGEAFF,TGTGCCAGCAGTCCCCTCGGGATCGGAGGTGAAGCTTTCTTT
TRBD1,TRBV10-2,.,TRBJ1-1,CASNPPGQGAWTEAFF,TGCGCCAGCAACCCCCCTGGACAGGGGGCTTGGACTGAAGCTTTCTTT
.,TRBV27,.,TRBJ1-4,CASRRTVANEKLFF,TGTGCCAGCAGGAGGACAGTCGCTAATGAAAAACTGTTTTTT
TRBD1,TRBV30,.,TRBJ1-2,CAWSTGQLFYGYTF,TGTGCCTGGAGTACGGGACAGTTATTCTATGGCTACACCTTC
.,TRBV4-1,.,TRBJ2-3,CASSQDKGADTQYF,TGCGCCAGCAGCCAAGATAAAGGGGCAGATACGCAGTATTTT
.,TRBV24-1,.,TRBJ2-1,CATSQGREQFF,TGTGCCACCAGTCAGGGTCGAGAGCAGTTCTTC
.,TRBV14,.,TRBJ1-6,CASSQRWGSSYNSPLHF,TGTGCCAGCAGCCAACGATGGGGCAGCTCCTATAATTCACCCCTCCACTTT
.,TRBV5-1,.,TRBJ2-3,CASSLVGGTSTDTQYF,TGCGCCAGCAGCTTGGTAGGCGGGACTTCCACAGATACGCAGTATTTT
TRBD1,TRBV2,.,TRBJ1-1,CARASRGDSEAFF,TGTGCCAGGGCGAGCAGGGGGGATTCTGAAGCTTTCTTT
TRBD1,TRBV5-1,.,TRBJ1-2,CASSLAGTGANYGYTF,TGCGCCAGCAGCTTGGCCGGGACAGGGGCGAACTATGGCTACACCTTC
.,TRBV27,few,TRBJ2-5,CASSFAGSRETQYF,TGTGCCAGCAGTTTTGCGGGGTCAAGGGAGACCCAGTACTTC
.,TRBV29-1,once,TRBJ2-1,CSAAGVSYNEQFF,TGCAGCGCTGCCGGGGTATCCTACAATGAGCAGTTCTTC
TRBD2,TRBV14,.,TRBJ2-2,CASSQNSGLAGNTGELFF,TGTGCCAGCAGCCAAAACTCGGGACTAGCGGGGAACACCGGGGAGCTGTTTTTT
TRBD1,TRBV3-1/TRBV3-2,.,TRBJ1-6,CASSHGTGDSPLHF,TGTGCCAGCAGCCATGGGACAGGGGATTCACCCCTCCACTTT
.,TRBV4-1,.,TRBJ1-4,CASSQVDQRDEKLFF,TGCGCCAGCAGCCAAGTCGACCAACGGGATGAAAAACTGTTTTTT
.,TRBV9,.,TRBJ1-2,CASSPSEVQTRYTF,TGTGCCAGCAGCCCCTCCGAGGTCCAAACGCGCTACACCTTC
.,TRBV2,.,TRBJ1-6,CARGGAGSGNSPLHF,TGTGCCAGAGGGGGGGCAGGGAGTGGGAATTCACCCCTCCACTTT
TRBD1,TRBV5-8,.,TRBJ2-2,CASSLKGGHVGGELFF,TGTGCCAGCAGCTTGAAAGGGGGCCACGTGGGCGGGGAGCTGTTTTTT
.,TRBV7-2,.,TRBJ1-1,CASSLMVQKNTEAFF,TGTGCCAGCAGCTTAATGGTCCAGAAGAACACTGAAGCTTTCTTT
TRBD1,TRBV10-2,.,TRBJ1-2,CASSDGQGAGYGYTF,TGCGCCAGCAGTGACGGACAGGGGGCCGGGTATGGCTACACCTTC
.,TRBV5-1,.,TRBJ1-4,CASSLQGSANEKLFF,TGCGCCAGCAGCTTACAGGGAAGTGCTAATGAAAAACTGTTTTTT
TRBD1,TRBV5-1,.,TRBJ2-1,CASSLMRGRNEQFF,TGCGCCAGCAGCTTGATGAGGGGGCGGAATGAGCAGTTCTTC
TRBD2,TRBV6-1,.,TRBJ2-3,CASSEGTSGGGNTQYF,TGTGCCAGCAGTGAAGGGACTAGCGGGGGTGGGAATACGCAGTATTTT
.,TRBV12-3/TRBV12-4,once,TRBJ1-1,CASSSAGRGAFF,TGTGCCAGCAGTTCCGCGGGGCGCGGAGCTTTCTTT
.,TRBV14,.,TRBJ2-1,CASSQDLGGGLHNEQFF,TGTGCCAGCAGCCAAGATCTAGGGGGGGGCCTCCACAATGAGCAGTTCTTC
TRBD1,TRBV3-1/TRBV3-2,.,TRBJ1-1,CATRGEGTEAFF,TGTGCCACCAGGGGGGAGGGGACTGAAGCTTTCTTT
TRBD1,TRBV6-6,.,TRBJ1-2,CASRDPGGNYGYTF,TGTGCCAGCAGGGACCCAGGGGGGAACTATGGCTACACCTTC
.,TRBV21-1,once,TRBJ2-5,CASSKGDRVRIETQYF,TGTGCCAGCAGCAAGGGGGACAGGGTACGGATAGAGACCCAGTACTTC